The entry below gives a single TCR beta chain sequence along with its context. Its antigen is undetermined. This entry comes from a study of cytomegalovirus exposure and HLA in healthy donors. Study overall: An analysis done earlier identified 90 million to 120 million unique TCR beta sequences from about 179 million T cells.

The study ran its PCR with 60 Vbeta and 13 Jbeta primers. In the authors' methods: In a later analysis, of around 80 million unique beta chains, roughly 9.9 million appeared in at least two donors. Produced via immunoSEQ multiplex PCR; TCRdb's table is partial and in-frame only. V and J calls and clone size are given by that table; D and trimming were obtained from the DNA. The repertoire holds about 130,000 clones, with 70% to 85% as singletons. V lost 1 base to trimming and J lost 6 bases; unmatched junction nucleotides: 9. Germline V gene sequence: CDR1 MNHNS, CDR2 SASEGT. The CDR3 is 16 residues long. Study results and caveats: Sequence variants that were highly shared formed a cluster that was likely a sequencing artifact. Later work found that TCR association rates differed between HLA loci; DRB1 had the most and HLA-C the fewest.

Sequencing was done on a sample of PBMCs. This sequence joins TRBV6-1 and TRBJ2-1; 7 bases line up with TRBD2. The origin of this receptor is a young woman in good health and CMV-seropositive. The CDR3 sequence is CASSEGGGQPSNEQFF. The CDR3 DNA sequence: TGTGCCAGCAGTGAAGGGGGAGGGCAGCCATCCAATGAGCAGTTCTTC.